This is a list of T cell receptor beta chains from one sample in a study of a mutant IDH1 vaccine in newly diagnosed glioma. The method was immunoSEQ multiplex PCR; TCRdb's version includes in-frame clones alone and lacks a portion of them. The profile covers tens of thousands of clones, with 60% to 85% appearing a single time and 1.5% to 2% taken by the ten largest. The sequencing used PBMCs, collected from a glioma patient treated with radiotherapy, temozolomide or both. Receptor source: a woman aged 40 to 55 with glioma. The CDR3 runs from the conserved cysteine through the conserved F or W. D genes are given only for firm matches. Clone size is stated in some rows and not others, as once, few, many or a class when expanded.

cdr3_aa: CASTPRGQTAYEQYF
cdr3_nt: TGCGCCAGCACCCCGAGGGGGCAGACCGCCTACGAGCAGTACTTC
clone_size: NA
v_call: TRBV5-1
j_call: TRBJ2-7
d_call: TRBD1

cdr3_aa: CASSLDCMGFNQPQHF
cdr3_nt: TGTGCCAGCAGCTTAGATTGTATGGGGTTCAATCAGCCCCAGCATTTT
clone_size: once
v_call: TRBV7-6
j_call: TRBJ1-5
d_call: NA

cdr3_aa: CASSLVFSDYGYTF
cdr3_nt: TGTGCCAGCAGCTTAGTTTTTTCGGACTATGGCTACACCTTC
clone_size: NA
v_call: TRBV7-2
j_call: TRBJ1-2
d_call: NA

cdr3_aa: CASSPVVGNQPQHF
cdr3_nt: TGTGCCAGCAGCCCCGTAGTCGGCAATCAGCCCCAGCATTTT
clone_size: once
v_call: TRBV7-9
j_call: TRBJ1-5
d_call: NA

cdr3_aa: CASSDLARTDTQYF
cdr3_nt: TGTGCCAGCAGTGACTTAGCGCGCACAGATACGCAGTATTTT
clone_size: NA
v_call: TRBV27
j_call: TRBJ2-3
d_call: NA

cdr3_aa: CASTGQLKGGYTF
cdr3_nt: TGTGCCAGCACGGGGCAGCTCAAGGGTGGCTACACCTTC
clone_size: NA
v_call: TRBV25-1
j_call: TRBJ1-2
d_call: NA

cdr3_aa: CASSLSPTTGGQETQYF
cdr3_nt: TGTGCCAGCAGCCTATCCCCCACAACAGGGGGCCAAGAGACCCAGTACTTC
clone_size: NA
v_call: TRBV4-2
j_call: TRBJ2-5
d_call: TRBD1

cdr3_aa: CASSPKGGNYGYTF
cdr3_nt: TGCGCCAGCAGCCCCAAGGGGGGTAACTATGGCTACACCTTC
clone_size: NA
v_call: TRBV4-3
j_call: TRBJ1-2
d_call: NA

cdr3_aa: CAWSTGLAGAYEQYF
cdr3_nt: TGTGCCTGGAGTACAGGACTAGCGGGGGCCTACGAGCAGTACTTC
clone_size: NA
v_call: TRBV30
j_call: TRBJ2-7
d_call: TRBD2

cdr3_aa: CASSYGTGEDQQYF
cdr3_nt: TGTGCCAGCAGCTACGGGACAGGGGAGGACCAGCAGTACTTC
clone_size: NA
v_call: TRBV7-9
j_call: TRBJ2-7
d_call: TRBD1

cdr3_aa: CASSVKGDTEAFF
cdr3_nt: TGTGCCAGTAGTGTAAAAGGGGACACTGAAGCTTTCTTT
clone_size: NA
v_call: TRBV19
j_call: TRBJ1-1
d_call: NA

cdr3_aa: CASSVATRAETQYF
cdr3_nt: TGTGCCAGCAGCGTAGCTACGCGGGCGGAGACCCAGTACTTC
clone_size: NA
v_call: TRBV9
j_call: TRBJ2-5
d_call: NA

cdr3_aa: CASRGEGQPQHF
cdr3_nt: TGTGCCAGCAGGGGCGAGGGTCAGCCCCAGCATTTT
clone_size: NA
v_call: TRBV7-9
j_call: TRBJ1-5
d_call: NA

cdr3_aa: CASSEGLVERTDTQYF
cdr3_nt: TGTGCCAGCAGTGAGGGACTAGTCGAACGCACAGATACGCAGTATTTT
clone_size: NA
v_call: TRBV2
j_call: TRBJ2-3
d_call: TRBD2

cdr3_aa: CAWSAGQGPTYGYTF
cdr3_nt: TGTGCCTGGAGTGCTGGACAGGGACCGACCTATGGCTACACCTTC
clone_size: NA
v_call: TRBV30
j_call: TRBJ1-2
d_call: TRBD1

cdr3_aa: CASSSLSGRNTGELFF
cdr3_nt: TGTGCCAGCAGCTCTCTTAGCGGGAGGAACACCGGGGAGCTGTTTTTT
clone_size: NA
v_call: TRBV9
j_call: TRBJ2-2
d_call: TRBD2

cdr3_aa: CASSSGIAGYTDTQYF
cdr3_nt: TGTGCCAGCAGCTCAGGGATAGCGGGATACACAGATACGCAGTATTTT
clone_size: NA
v_call: TRBV5-4
j_call: TRBJ2-3
d_call: TRBD2

cdr3_aa: CASSEWGTHQPQHF
cdr3_nt: TGTGCCAGCAGTGAATGGGGGACCCACCAGCCCCAGCATTTT
clone_size: NA
v_call: TRBV6-1
j_call: TRBJ1-5
d_call: NA

cdr3_aa: CASRLEEPTEAFF
cdr3_nt: TGTGCCAGCAGGCTCGAGGAGCCCACTGAAGCTTTCTTT
clone_size: NA
v_call: TRBV2
j_call: TRBJ1-1
d_call: NA

cdr3_aa: CSAWGQGVEKLFF
cdr3_nt: TGCAGCGCGTGGGGGCAGGGTGTGGAAAAACTGTTTTTT
clone_size: NA
v_call: TRBV29-1
j_call: TRBJ1-4
d_call: NA